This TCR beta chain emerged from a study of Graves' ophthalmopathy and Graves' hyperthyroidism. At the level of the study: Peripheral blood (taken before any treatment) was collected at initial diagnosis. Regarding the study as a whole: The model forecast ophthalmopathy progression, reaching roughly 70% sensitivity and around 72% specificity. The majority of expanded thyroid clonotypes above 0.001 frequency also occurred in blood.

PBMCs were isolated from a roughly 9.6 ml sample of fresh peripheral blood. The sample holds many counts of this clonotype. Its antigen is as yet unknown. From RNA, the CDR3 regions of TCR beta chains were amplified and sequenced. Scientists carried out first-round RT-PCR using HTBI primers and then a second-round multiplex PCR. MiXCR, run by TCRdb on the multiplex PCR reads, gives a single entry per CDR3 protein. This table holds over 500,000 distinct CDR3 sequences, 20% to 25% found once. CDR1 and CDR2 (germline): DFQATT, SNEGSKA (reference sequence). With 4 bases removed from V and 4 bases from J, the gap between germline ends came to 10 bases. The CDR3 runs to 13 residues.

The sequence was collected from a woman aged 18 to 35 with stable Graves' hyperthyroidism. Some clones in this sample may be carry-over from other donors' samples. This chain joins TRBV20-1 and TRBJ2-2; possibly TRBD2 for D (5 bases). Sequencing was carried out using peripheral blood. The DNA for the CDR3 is TGCAGTGCTATAGGACTCTCCACCGGGGAGCTGTTTTTT. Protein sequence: CSAIGLSTGELFF.